This entry is about one TCR beta chain. This record belongs to a study of shared clonotypes between healthy human individuals. Method: immunoSEQ multiplex PCR; TCRdb's copy keeps in-frame clones and lacks some. The sample holds 800,000 to 1,200,000 clones, 78% seen once. Between the trimmed V and J ends, which lost 5 bases and 0 bases, there was a span of 14 bases. The CDR3 loop spans 16 amino acids. Germline values: CDR1 SGHTA, CDR2 FQGNSA. This receptor was identified in a man between 18 and 29 years old in good health. Some clones in this sample may be carry-over from other donors' samples. The chain carries TRBV7-2 and TRBJ2-4; no clear D gene. Sequenced material: memory CD4+ T cells from PBMCs. Subset noted: CD45RA-negative fraction. The CDR3 DNA sequence: TGTGCCAGCAGCCCATCCGGCAGGATAGCCAAAAACATTCAGTACTTC. It specifies CASSPSGRIAKNIQYF. Complete variable domain (other parts from reference TRBV7-2 and TRBJ2-4): GAGVSQSPSNKVTEKGKDVELRCDPISGHTALYWYRQSLGQGLEFLIYFQGNSAPDKSGLPSDRFSAERTGGSVSTLTIQRTQQEDSAVYLCASSPSGRIAKNIQYFGAGTRLSVL.